A single sample is the source of the 25 T cell receptor beta chains below, sequenced in a study of blood T cell repertoires in COVID-19 (dated by TCRdb to the early 2020s). Libraries were built with the immunoSEQ multiplex PCR assay. Sourced from immuneACCESS, this table was stored by TCRdb with only in-frame sequences that have V and J called. A share of the clones is absent; for the studies checked, an unresolved V gene accounts for under half, and the remainder has no known explanation. A total of some 120,000 clones appear in this sample, 60% to 85% of them only once. In total, the top ten clones hold around 18% of the sample. Source material: peripheral blood. The receptor source for this set is an older man with acute or convalescent COVID-19.

The V gene is TRBV2, the J gene TRBJ2-7; 7 nucleotides agree with TRBD2. The CDR3 is 16 residues long. Unmatched junction bases numbered 8, after V lost 0 bases and J lost 3 bases. Per germline, CDR1 SNHLY and CDR2 FYNNEI. This CDR3 reads CASSEAWAGEFYEQYF. For the CDR3, the DNA is TGTGCCAGCAGTGAAGCGTGGGCGGGGGAATTCTACGAGCAGTACTTC. The full variable domain, completed using reference TRBV2 and TRBJ2-7, is EPEVTQTPSHQVTQMGQEVILRCVPISNHLYFYWYRQILGQKVEFLVSFYNNEISEKSEIFDDQFSVERPDGSNFTLKIRSTKLEDSAMYFCASSEAWAGEFYEQYFGPGTRLTVT.

This rearrangement joins TRBV7-9 to TRBJ2-1, with D unclear. The CDR3 runs 12 residues. Germline V CDR1 and CDR2: SEHNR, FQNEAQ (reference sequence). Trimming cost V 5 bases and J 10 bases, with 12 bases left between them. This chain's CDR3 is CASSLNPGEQFF. CDR3 nucleotides: TGTGCCAGCAGCCTAAATCCCGGGGAGCAGTTCTTC.

The V gene is TRBV4-3, the J gene TRBJ1-3; D is perhaps TRBD1 (6 bases). The germline V and J ends were trimmed by 6 bases and 0 bases, with 12 bases remaining between them. From germline, CDR1 is LGHNA and CDR2 YSLEER. The CDR3 covers 15 residues. In nucleotides, the CDR3 is TGCGCCAGCAGTCCGACAGGCTCCTCTGGAAACACCATATATTTT. Amino acids: CASSPTGSSGNTIYF.

This clone was seen repeatedly, ten times or more. V is TRBV4-1 and J is TRBJ2-5, with 9 bases aligning to TRBD2. Unmatched junction bases numbered 5, after V lost 5 bases and J lost 1 base. CDR1 and CDR2 from the germline V gene are MGHRA and YSYEKL. The CDR3 consists of 15 residues. CDR3 coding DNA: TGCGCCAGCAGCTTGCTAGCGGGGCCCCAAGAGACCCAGTACTTC. This gives the protein CASSLLAGPQETQYF.

CDR3: CASSPLGDRGRQQFF. In nucleotides, the CDR3 is TGTGCCAGCAGCCCCCTCGGGGACAGGGGGCGTCAGCAGTTCTTC. The chain combines TRBV11-2 with TRBJ2-1; TRBD1 aligns across 12 bases. Trimming at V came to 5 bases and at J to 11 bases, leaving 10 bases not matched to a gene. The CDR3 loop spans 15 amino acids. CDR1 SGHAT and CDR2 FQNNGV come from the germline V gene.

The CDR3 loop reads CASSQAGTGGREQYF. The CDR3 region has the DNA TGTGCCAGCAGCCAAGCTGGGACAGGGGGTCGTGAGCAGTACTTC. The chain uses TRBV14 and TRBJ2-7; 11 bases are a match to TRBD1. V dropped 1 base and J dropped 7; count of bases not matched to a gene: 6. CDR1 SGHDN and CDR2 FVKESK come from the germline V gene. The CDR3 runs 15 residues.

The chain uses TRBV30 and TRBJ1-1; maybe TRBD1 (6 bases). This CDR3 has 14 residues. Between the trimmed V and J ends, which lost 3 bases and 5 bases, there was a span of 16 bases. Germline CDR1 GTSNPN, CDR2 SVGIG (reference sequence). CDR3 nucleotide sequence: TGTGCCTGGAGGTGGGTACAGGGAGGGACTGAAGCTTTCTTT. This codes for CAWRWVQGGTEAFF.

The rearrangement joins TRBV6-4 to TRBJ1-2; D call uncertain. With 6 bases removed from V and 0 bases from J, the gap between germline ends came to 8 bases. There are 13 residues in the CDR3. The germline CDR1 and CDR2 sequences are MRHNA and SNTAGT. CDR3 residues: CASRHQANYGYTF. CDR3 nucleotide sequence: TGTGCCAGCAGACACCAAGCTAACTATGGCTACACCTTC.

V is TRBV5-1 and J is TRBJ1-6; 12 bases map to TRBD1. CDR1 and CDR2 from the germline V gene are SGHRS and YFSETQ. The CDR3 covers 15 residues. Germline trimming cut 3 bases from V and 9 bases from J; bases unmatched to any gene: 4. Here the CDR3 DNA reads TGCGCCAGCAGCTCCGGGACAGGGGGCGGTTCACCCCTCCACTTT. This codes for CASSSGTGGGSPLHF.

J is TRBJ2-5 and V is TRBV6-5; 8 nucleotides agree with TRBD1. The CDR3 loop spans 14 amino acids. The V gene's germline CDR1 is MNHEY and CDR2 SVGAGI. The V segment lost 10 bases and the J segment 4 bases; nucleotides outside the gene matches: 11. Here the CDR3 DNA reads TGTGCCACCACCGGTCAGGGGGCTCTAGAGACCCAGTACTTC. Translated: CATTGQGALETQYF.

The chain has TRBV2 and TRBJ2-5; 8 bases are shared with TRBD1. The ends lost 4 bases at V and 6 bases at J; junction bases unmatched: 4. Germline-derived CDR1 and CDR2 are SNHLY and FYNNEI. This CDR3 is built from 13 residues. This chain's CDR3 is CASSAGQGKTQYF. The CDR3 DNA is TGTGCCAGCAGTGCCGGACAGGGAAAGACCCAGTACTTC.

The chain links TRBV27 to TRBJ1-1, with TRBD1 as a possible D gene (5 bases). The V gene's germline CDR1 is MNHEY and CDR2 SMNVEV (reference sequence). V lost 2 bases, J lost 4 bases, and 11 bases lay in between. The CDR3 runs to 14 residues. CDR3 amino acids: CASSLRQGFTEAFF. The CDR3 DNA sequence: TGTGCCAGCAGTTTACGCCAGGGATTCACTGAAGCTTTCTTT.

This sequence joins TRBV4-2 and TRBJ2-7; 8 bases align to TRBD1. Germline V CDR1 and CDR2: LGHNA, YNFKEQ. With 5 bases clipped from V and 0 bases from J, the junction kept 6 bases outside the gene matches. The CDR3 has 15 residues. The CDR3, as DNA: TGTGCCAGCAGCGCCCAGACAGGGGACTCCTACGAGCAGTACTTC. Protein: CASSAQTGDSYEQYF.

CDR3 DNA sequence: TGTGCCAGCTCACCACAGGGGGGGGAGCAGTTCTTC. Translated: CASSPQGGEQFF. The V gene is TRBV18, the J gene TRBJ2-1; TRBD2 might be the D (7 bases). V lost 1 base and J 10 bases, leaving 8 bases between the germline ends. The CDR3 consists of 12 residues. Looked up from germline, CDR1 is KGHSH and CDR2 is LQKENI. The entire variable domain, with the rest obtained from reference TRBV18 and TRBJ2-1, is as follows: NAGVMQNPRHLVRRRGQEARLRCSPMKGHSHVYWYRQLPEEGLKFMVYLQKENIIDESGMPKERFSAEFPKEGPSILRIQQVVRGDSAAYFCASSPQGGEQFFGPGTRLTVL.

The chain is built from TRBV3-1 (or the pseudogene TRBV3-2) and TRBJ2-1; TRBD2 might be the D (5 bases). V dropped 0 bases and J dropped 11 bases, with 14 bases sitting between them. This CDR3 contains 14 residues. The germline V gene encodes CDR1 LGHDT and CDR2 YNNKEL (reference sequence). The CDR3 protein is CASSQDARAPQQFF. The CDR3 coding sequence is TGTGCCAGCAGCCAAGACGCGAGGGCCCCTCAGCAGTTCTTC.

This clone occurred once. In DNA form, the CDR3 reads TGCGCCAGCAACAGGGCGAATGAGCAGTTCTTC. Its translation is CASNRANEQFF. The chain links TRBV10-1 to TRBJ2-1; TRBD1 is a possible D gene (6 bases). The germline V and J ends were trimmed by 7 bases and 7 bases, with 8 bases remaining between them. Germline CDR1 reads WNHNN; CDR2 reads SYGVQD (reference sequence). The CDR3 is made up of 11 amino acids.

This clone was seen a few times. This rearrangement joins TRBV6-1 to TRBJ1-5; no reliable D call. This CDR3 has 15 amino acids. Germline CDR1 reads MNHNS; CDR2 reads SASEGT. V was shortened by 2 bases and J by 3 bases, with 11 bases between the two germline ends. The CDR3 region has the DNA TGTGCCAGCAGTGAACCCCTTTTACTCAATCAGCCCCAGCATTTT. Protein sequence: CASSEPLLLNQPQHF.

This chain joins TRBV3-1 (or the pseudogene TRBV3-2) and TRBJ1-4; D is unresolved. The CDR3 has 13 amino acids. Germline V gives CDR1 LGHDT, CDR2 YNNKEL (reference sequence). Trimming stripped 1 base from V and 7 bases from J, with 7 bases between. CDR3: CASSQGEAEKLFF. The CDR3 DNA is TGTGCCAGCAGCCAAGGTGAGGCTGAAAAACTGTTTTTT.

This clone has a handful of counts. The rearrangement joins TRBV6-6 to TRBJ1-2; maybe TRBD1 (6 bases). Germline loops: CDR1 MNHNY, CDR2 SVGAGI (reference sequence). There are 12 residues in the CDR3. Trimming removed 6 bases at V and 8 bases at J, with 13 bases between. The DNA of the CDR3 is TGTGCCAGCAGCTCCTACAGGGAGGGCTACACCTTC. This translates into CASSSYREGYTF.

This chain joins TRBV9 and TRBJ2-5, with 7 bases lining up with TRBD2. The CDR3 loop spans 16 amino acids. Germline loops: CDR1 SGDLS, CDR2 YYNGEE. Trimming cost V 3 bases and J 1 base; bases outside gene matches: 9. The CDR3 DNA is TGTGCCAGCAGCGAGGGCCCGGCTAGCGGCCAAGAGACCCAGTACTTC. Translating it yields CASSEGPASGQETQYF. The full variable domain, with the rest looked up from reference TRBV9 and TRBJ2-5, is DSGVTQTPKHLITATGQRVTLRCSPRSGDLSVYWYQQSLDQGLQFLIQYYNGEERAKGNILERFSAQQFPDLHSELNLSSLELGDSALYFCASSEGPASGQETQYFGPGTRLLVL.

The chain employs TRBV6-5 and TRBJ1-6; 7 bases fit TRBD1. Germline V gene lookup returns CDR1 MNHEY and CDR2 SVGAGI. The CDR3 length is 14 residues. The ends lost 7 bases at V and 5 bases at J; junction bases unmatched: 5. The DNA of the CDR3 is TGTGCCAGCACCCCGACAGGGCATAATTCACCCCTCCACTTT. Protein: CASTPTGHNSPLHF.

The CDR3 bases are TGCGCCAGCAGCCCAAGGACTAGCGTGGGAGAGACCCAGTACTTC. Translated, it gives CASSPRTSVGETQYF. V usage is TRBV5-1 and J usage is TRBJ2-5; 9 bases match TRBD2. The germline gives CDR1 SGHRS, CDR2 YFSETQ. The ends lost 4 bases at V and 4 bases at J; junction bases unmatched: 8. The CDR3 consists of 15 residues.

The chain joins TRBV7-2 to TRBJ2-7, with 13 bases that match TRBD2. The CDR3 covers 17 residues. V lost 2 bases and J lost 1; bases outside the gene matches: 5. CDR1 SGHTA and CDR2 FQGNSA come from the germline V gene. DNA of the CDR3: TGTGCCAGCAGCTTATTAATGACTAGCGGGGGGTCCTACGAGCAGTACTTC. It yields the protein CASSLLMTSGGSYEQYF.

Comment on this clone: Relative to the germline gene, one junction end is altered; a read error may explain this. V and J are TRBV24-1 and TRBJ2-1; 16 nucleotides align to TRBD2. Germline-derived CDR1 and CDR2 are KGHDR and SFDVKD. The CDR3 runs 19 residues. The CDR3 DNA sequence: TGTGCCCCCAGTGGGGGGACTAGCGGGGGGGCAAGCTCCTACAATGAGCAGTTCTTC. Protein sequence: CAPSGGTSGGASSYNEQFF.

This chain uses TRBV27 with TRBJ1-6; a weak D match, TRBD1 (6 bases). This CDR3 comprises 15 residues. Trimming took 3 bases from V and 8 from J, leaving 14 bases between them. CDR1 and CDR2 (germline): MNHEY, SMNVEV (reference sequence). CDR3 nucleotides: TGTGCCAGCAGTTTGTCGGGGGGCGGTTATTCACCCCTCCACTTT. Residues: CASSLSGGGYSPLHF.